The sequence of this T cell receptor beta chain was determined in a study of blood T cell repertoires in COVID-19. At the level of the study: Sites across the United States, Italy and Spain contributed samples from acute and convalescent COVID-19. PBMCs, B-cell-depleted T cells, or T cells were the source of the cDNA or gDNA that made up the material.

Per the study methods: Reference gene primers were amplified, and this amplification served to estimate nucleated cell counts. Sequencing was performed with immunoSEQ multiplex PCR; in TCRdb, only in-frame clones are kept and a portion is missing. V, J and clone size are taken as reported in that table, and D and trimming were inferred from the DNA itself. The sample has 50,000 to 65,000 clones; 85% to 90% are singletons. The sample was peripheral blood. The sequence derives from a man aged 55 to 69 with active COVID-19.

CDR3 region: CASSPSGRAEETQYF. The CDR3 DNA reads TGTGCCAGCAGCCCCAGCGGGAGGGCCGAAGAGACCCAGTACTTC. This chain connects TRBV11-3 to TRBJ2-5, with 10 bases fitting TRBD2. This CDR3 spans 15 amino acids. CDR1 is SGHNT, CDR2 YENEEA, per germline. The trim removed 5 bases at V and 3 bases at J, leaving 6 bases unmatched. The complete variable domain, with remaining parts taken from reference TRBV11-3 and TRBJ2-5, reads EAGVVQSPRYKIIEKKQPVAFWCNPISGHNTLYWYLQNLGQGPELLIRYENEEAVDDSQLPKDRFSAERLKGVDSTLKIQPAELGDSAVYLCASSPSGRAEETQYFGPGTRLLVL.